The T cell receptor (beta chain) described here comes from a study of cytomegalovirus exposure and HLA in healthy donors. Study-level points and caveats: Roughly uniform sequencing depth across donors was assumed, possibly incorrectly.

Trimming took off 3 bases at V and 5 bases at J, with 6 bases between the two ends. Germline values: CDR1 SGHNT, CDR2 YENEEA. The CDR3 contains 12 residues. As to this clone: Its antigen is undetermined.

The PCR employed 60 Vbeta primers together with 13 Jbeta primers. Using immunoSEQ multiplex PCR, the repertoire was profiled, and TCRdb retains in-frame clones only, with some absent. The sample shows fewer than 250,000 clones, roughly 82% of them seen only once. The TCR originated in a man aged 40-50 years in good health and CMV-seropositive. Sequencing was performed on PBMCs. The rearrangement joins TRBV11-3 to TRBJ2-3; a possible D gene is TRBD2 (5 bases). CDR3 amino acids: CASSFGGDTQYF. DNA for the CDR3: TGTGCCAGCAGCTTCGGAGGAGATACGCAGTATTTT.